Listed below are T cell receptor beta chains from one sample, sequenced in a study of blood T cell repertoires in COVID-19. The protocol was immunoSEQ multiplex PCR, while the TCRdb copy is restricted to in-frame clones and leaves out a portion. This sample has 140,000 or so clones; roughly 86% occur once, and the top ten carry roughly 5.4%. The sample comprised peripheral blood. The receptors here all came from a human donor in a cohort sampled during active COVID-19. Each CDR3 is given with its conserved first and last residue. A D gene is named only where the DNA matches it firmly. Not every row has a clone size; where given, it reads once, few, many or a size class.

clone size	V gene	J gene	D gene	CDR3 protein	CDR3 DNA
-	TRBV28	TRBJ2-7	-	CASSLFSSGKASYEQYF	TGTGCCAGCAGTTTGTTTTCCTCAGGGAAGGCCTCCTACGAGCAGTACTTC
-	TRBV4-1	TRBJ2-1	TRBD2	CASSQETLAGGGNEQFF	TGCGCCAGCAGCCAAGAGACCTTAGCGGGGGGGGGCAATGAGCAGTTCTTC
-	TRBV6-4	TRBJ2-1	TRBD2	CASSVGWTSGSGDEQFF	TGTGCCAGCAGTGTGGGATGGACTAGCGGGAGTGGGGATGAGCAGTTCTTC
-	TRBV29-1	TRBJ1-5	-	CSVDGGAGNQPQHF	TGCAGCGTTGATGGCGGGGCCGGCAATCAGCCCCAGCATTTT
few	TRBV9	TRBJ2-7	-	CASSPREGGAVHEQYF	TGTGCCAGCAGCCCCAGGGAAGGGGGGGCCGTCCACGAGCAGTACTTC
-	TRBV3-1/TRBV3-2	TRBJ2-5	-	CASSQDREETQYF	TGTGCCAGCAGCCAAGACAGGGAAGAGACCCAGTACTTC
-	TRBV28	TRBJ2-5	-	CASRSRRAHQETQYF	TGTGCCAGCAGGAGTCGCAGGGCACATCAAGAGACCCAGTACTTC
-	TRBV5-6	TRBJ2-7	TRBD1	CASSRQGSYEQYF	TGTGCCAGCAGCCGACAGGGGTCCTACGAGCAGTACTTC
-	TRBV2	TRBJ2-7	-	CASEQGGKSSYEQYF	TGTGCCAGCGAACAGGGGGGGAAAAGCTCCTACGAGCAGTACTTC
-	TRBV7-6	TRBJ1-1	TRBD1	CASSSGQGILAFF	TGTGCCAGCAGCTCCGGACAGGGGATTTTGGCTTTCTTT
-	TRBV5-1	TRBJ1-5	-	CASSIQGGSQPQHF	TGCGCCAGCAGCATTCAGGGCGGTAGTCAGCCCCAGCATTTT
-	TRBV3-1/TRBV3-2	TRBJ2-5	TRBD1	CASSQGQGFRRETQYF	TGTGCCAGCAGCCAGGGACAGGGGTTTAGGCGAGAGACCCAGTACTTC
-	TRBV4-1	TRBJ1-1	-	CASSRTEDTEAFF	TGCGCCAGCAGCCGAACCGAGGACACTGAAGCTTTCTTT
-	TRBV15	TRBJ2-2	-	CATSRVAAPRDTGELFF	TGTGCCACCAGCAGAGTCGCGGCCCCGCGGGACACCGGGGAGCTGTTTTTT
once	TRBV5-1	TRBJ1-1	TRBD1	CASSPGDRGRITEAFF	TGCGCCAGCAGCCCTGGGGACAGGGGGCGAATCACTGAAGCTTTCTTT
once	TRBV1	TRBJ2-3	-	CTSSLFLAGATDTQYF	TGCACCAGCAGCCTATTTCTAGCGGGAGCAACAGATACGCAGTATTTT
-	TRBV7-8	TRBJ2-7	-	CASSPLGRSYEQYF	TGTGCCAGCAGCCCCTTGGGGAGATCCTACGAGCAGTACTTC
-	TRBV15	TRBJ1-4	-	CATSRDLRAGELFF	TGTGCCACCAGCAGAGATCTGAGGGCTGGGGAACTGTTTTTT
-	TRBV9	TRBJ1-4	TRBD1	CASSMTGVNEKLFF	TGTGCCAGCAGCATGACAGGGGTTAATGAAAAACTGTTTTTT
-	TRBV19	TRBJ2-7	TRBD2	CASSMGLAGTEEQYF	TGTGCCAGTAGTATGGGACTAGCGGGGACGGAGGAGCAGTACTTC
once	TRBV29-1	TRBJ1-1	TRBD1	CSIRTGSNTEAFF	TGCAGCATTCGGACAGGGTCGAACACTGAAGCTTTCTTT
-	TRBV5-6	TRBJ2-7	-	CASSLGHQNDFYEQYF	TGTGCCAGCAGCTTGGGGCACCAGAACGATTTCTACGAGCAGTACTTC
few	TRBV15	TRBJ2-1	TRBD2	CATSRAGGNNEQFF	TGTGCCACCAGCAGAGCGGGGGGGAACAATGAGCAGTTCTTC
-	TRBV5-1	TRBJ2-5	TRBD1	CASSLAGDRGPQETQYF	TGCGCCAGCAGCTTGGCCGGGGACAGGGGGCCCCAAGAGACCCAGTACTTC
-	TRBV6-2/TRBV6-3	TRBJ2-7	-	CASSYPYYEQYF	TGTGCCAGCAGTTACCCTTACTACGAGCAGTACTTC
-	TRBV7-2	TRBJ2-1	TRBD2	CASSLTSGYQFF	TGTGCCAGCAGCTTAACTAGCGGCTATCAGTTCTTC
-	TRBV2	TRBJ2-7	-	CASRQDAPSYEQYF	TGTGCCAGCAGACAGGATGCGCCCTCCTACGAGCAGTACTTC
-	TRBV10-3	TRBJ2-7	TRBD1	CAISGNWDSSEQYF	TGTGCCATCAGTGGTAACTGGGACAGTTCGGAGCAGTACTTC
-	TRBV6-4	TRBJ1-3	-	CASRGTWGGNTIYF	TGTGCCAGCAGAGGGACTTGGGGAGGAAACACCATATATTTT
-	TRBV3-1/TRBV3-2	TRBJ2-5	TRBD1	CASSQDRGIQETQYF	TGTGCCAGCAGCCAAGACAGGGGGATCCAAGAGACCCAGTACTTC
-	TRBV6-6	TRBJ1-3	-	CASSNPSSGNTIYF	TGTGCCAGCAGCAACCCCAGCTCTGGAAACACCATATATTTT
-	TRBV28	TRBJ1-2	TRBD1	CASSLSTGGYGYTF	TGTGCCAGCAGTTTATCTACAGGGGGTTATGGCTACACCTTC
-	TRBV28	TRBJ2-4	-	CASSPPLAKNIQYF	TGTGCCAGCAGTCCCCCGTTAGCCAAAAACATTCAGTACTTC
many	TRBV7-9	TRBJ2-5	-	CASSLAGGKTQYF	TGTGCCAGCAGCTTAGCCGGGGGTAAGACCCAGTACTTC
-	TRBV7-8	TRBJ2-7	TRBD1	CASSQRDRVGGEQYF	TGTGCCAGCAGCCAACGGGACAGGGTGGGCGGCGAGCAGTACTTC
-	TRBV5-6	TRBJ1-2	TRBD1	CASSWTGGDYGYTF	TGTGCCAGCAGCTGGACAGGGGGGGACTATGGCTACACCTTC
-	TRBV4-1	TRBJ2-7	TRBD2	CASSQTLAGVSHEQYF	TGCGCCAGCAGCCAAACTTTAGCGGGAGTCTCCCACGAGCAGTACTTC
-	TRBV9	TRBJ2-1	TRBD1	CASSIGTGLNEQFF	TGTGCCAGCAGCATCGGGACAGGGCTGAATGAGCAGTTCTTC
-	TRBV3-1/TRBV3-2	TRBJ1-1	TRBD1	CASSPRQGGYAFF	TGTGCCAGCAGCCCTCGACAGGGGGGATACGCTTTCTTT
few	TRBV14	TRBJ2-2	-	CASSLRSPETGELFF	TGTGCCAGCAGCCTCCGATCCCCGGAGACCGGGGAGCTGTTTTTT
-	TRBV5-1	TRBJ2-2	TRBD2	CASSLVLAGNTGELFF	TGCGCCAGCAGCTTGGTGCTAGCGGGAAACACCGGGGAGCTGTTTTTT
-	TRBV19	TRBJ2-5	TRBD2	CASSITSAQETQYF	TGTGCCAGTAGTATAACTAGCGCCCAAGAGACCCAGTACTTC
-	TRBV29-1	TRBJ1-1	-	CSVRKGDTEAFF	TGCAGCGTTCGGAAGGGGGACACTGAAGCTTTCTTT
-	TRBV12-3/TRBV12-4	TRBJ2-7	-	CASSFRGGQEQYF	TGTGCCAGCAGTTTCCGCGGGGGCCAAGAGCAGTACTTC
-	TRBV5-6	TRBJ2-7	TRBD1	CASSLVRRTGAYEQYF	TGTGCCAGCAGCTTGGTGCGTCGGACAGGGGCCTACGAGCAGTACTTC
-	TRBV27	TRBJ2-1	TRBD2	CASSLWALQRGSNEQFF	TGTGCCAGCAGTTTATGGGCCTTACAGCGGGGGAGCAATGAGCAGTTCTTC
-	TRBV5-1	TRBJ2-3	TRBD1	CASSPGTGTTDTQYF	TGCGCCAGCAGCCCCGGGACAGGAACCACAGATACGCAGTATTTT
-	TRBV27	TRBJ2-5	TRBD2	CATGSGAETQYF	TGTGCCACCGGTAGCGGGGCGGAGACCCAGTACTTC
-	TRBV6-5	TRBJ1-2	TRBD1	CASQGTGGFYGYTF	TGTGCCAGCCAGGGGACAGGGGGCTTTTATGGCTACACCTTC
-	TRBV7-2	TRBJ1-1	-	CASSLTRGTEAFF	TGTGCCAGCAGCTTAACCAGGGGCACTGAAGCTTTCTTT
-	TRBV30	TRBJ1-2	TRBD1	CAGRDSNNYGYTF	TGTGCCGGACGGGACAGCAATAACTATGGCTACACCTTC
-	TRBV28	TRBJ2-1	-	CASSFSSDSYNEQFF	TGTGCCAGCAGTTTTTCGAGCGACTCCTACAATGAGCAGTTCTTC
once	TRBV19	TRBJ2-1	TRBD2	CASRTSGVYNEQFF	TGTGCCAGTAGAACTAGCGGAGTCTACAATGAGCAGTTCTTC
-	TRBV9	TRBJ2-7	TRBD1	CASSAQGDYEQYF	TGTGCCAGCAGCGCGCAGGGGGACTACGAGCAGTACTTC
-	TRBV9	TRBJ1-1	TRBD1	CASSVNRGPFTEAFF	TGTGCCAGCAGCGTAAATAGGGGGCCCTTCACTGAAGCTTTCTTT
-	TRBV6-5	TRBJ2-2	-	CASRGTPNTGELFF	TGTGCCAGCAGGGGGACACCGAACACCGGGGAGCTGTTTTTT
few	TRBV3-1/TRBV3-2	TRBJ2-1	-	CASSHIRGNEQFF	TGTGCCAGCAGCCATATCAGGGGTAATGAGCAGTTCTTC
-	TRBV19	TRBJ2-7	TRBD1	CASRNRGHEQYF	TGTGCCAGTAGGAACAGGGGCCACGAGCAGTACTTC
-	TRBV29-1	TRBJ2-3	-	CSVEQGWDTDTQYF	TGCAGCGTTGAGCAGGGATGGGACACAGATACGCAGTATTTT
few	TRBV9	TRBJ2-7	TRBD2	CASSVGDSGDYEQYF	TGTGCCAGCAGCGTAGGGGATAGCGGGGATTACGAGCAGTACTTC